The present TCR beta chain was sequenced within a study of PD-1 blockade in classical Hodgkin lymphoma. Germline CDR1 reads KGHSH; CDR2 reads LQKENI. Trimming removed 3 bases from V and 4 bases from J, with 14 bases in between. This CDR3 has 15 amino acids. Time point here: newly diagnosed, previously untreated cHL patient sample. Magnetic negative selection served to purify CD4+ T cells out of PBMCs that had been thawed. The table came from immunoSEQ multiplex PCR; TCRdb's copy has only in-frame clones and leaves some out. The table has 15,000 to 18,000 clones, more than 70% seen once; the top ten hold 0.84%. In this sample, this clone turned up a few times.

This chain joins TRBV18 and TRBJ2-3; no clear D. The TCR was taken from a human donor with classical Hodgkin lymphoma. Sequenced: CD4+ T cells from blood. CDR3: CASSPRTNGADTQYF. In DNA form, the CDR3 reads TGTGCCAGCTCACCTCGAACGAATGGGGCAGATACGCAGTATTTT.